This paragraph reports one T cell receptor (beta chain). Libraries were prepared by immunoSEQ multiplex PCR; TCRdb keeps only in-frame clonotypes and omits some of them. The sample shows about 11,000 clones, about 68% of them seen only once. From germline, CDR1 is SEHNR and CDR2 FQNEAQ (reference sequence). V trimming: 7 bases; J trimming: 6 bases; junction bases outside the gene matches: 6. This CDR3 is 13 amino acids long. This entry comes from a study of somatic mutations in cytotoxic T cells in rheumatoid arthritis. The specimen was CD8+ T cells sorted from blood. The chain uses TRBV7-9 and TRBJ1-2; 9 positions agree with TRBD1. This clonotype originated in a man in his 70s in good health. The CDR3 loop reads CASTKTGGHGYTF. CDR3 nucleotides: TGTGCCAGCACCAAAACAGGGGGCCATGGCTACACCTTC.